This T cell receptor beta chain was identified in a study of T-cell memory formation after mild COVID-19. Study in general: TCR clustering was largely donor specific.

V was clipped by 5 bases and J by 7 bases, with 12 bases between them. Germline-derived CDR1 and CDR2 are LNHDA and SQIVND (reference sequence). The CDR3 covers 13 residues. There are many counts of this clonotype. No antigen is known for it. TCRdb redid the calling of the 5' RACE reads with MiXCR, one entry per CDR3 protein. The table lists 180,000 or so distinct CDR3 sequences, approximately 10% of them singletons, with around 3.8% in the top ten. Broader study findings: The finding that pre-infection memory included some responding clones suggested that cross-reactive memory joined.

Sample: PBMCs or a T cell subset sorted from them (not recorded which). This sequence was found in a man between 18 and 29 years old who had mild COVID-19 (a few samples of this study predate the infection). Cell type and time point are not known. The genes are TRBV19 and TRBJ1-5; D call uncertain. CDR3: CASSDGVRQPQHF. The CDR3 DNA is TGTGCCAGTAGTGACGGGGTGAGACAGCCCCAGCATTTT.